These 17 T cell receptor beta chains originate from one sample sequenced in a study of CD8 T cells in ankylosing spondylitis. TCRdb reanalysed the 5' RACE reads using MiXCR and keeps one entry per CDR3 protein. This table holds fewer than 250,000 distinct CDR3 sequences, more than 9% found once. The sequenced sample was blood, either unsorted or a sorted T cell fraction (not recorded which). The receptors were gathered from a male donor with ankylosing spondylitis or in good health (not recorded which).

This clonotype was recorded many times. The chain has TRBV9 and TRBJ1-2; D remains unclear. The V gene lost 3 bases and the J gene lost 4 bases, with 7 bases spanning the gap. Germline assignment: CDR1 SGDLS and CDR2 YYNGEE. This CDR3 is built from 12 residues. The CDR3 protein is CASSADGYGYTF. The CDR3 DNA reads TGTGCCAGCAGCGCCGACGGCTATGGCTACACCTTC.

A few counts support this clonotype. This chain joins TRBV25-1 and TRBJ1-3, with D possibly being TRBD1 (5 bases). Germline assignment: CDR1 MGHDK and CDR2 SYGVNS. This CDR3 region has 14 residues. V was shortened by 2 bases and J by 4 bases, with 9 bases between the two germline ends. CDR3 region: CASSEPGDGNTIYF. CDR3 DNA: TGTGCCAGCAGTGAACCGGGGGACGGAAACACCATATATTTT.

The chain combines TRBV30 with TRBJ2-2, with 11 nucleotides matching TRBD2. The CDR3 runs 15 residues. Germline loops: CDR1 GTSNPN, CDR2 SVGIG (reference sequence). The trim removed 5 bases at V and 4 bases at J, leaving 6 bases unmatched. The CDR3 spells CAWGGTSGFTGELFF. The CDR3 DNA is TGTGCCTGGGGAGGGACTAGCGGATTCACCGGGGAGCTGTTTTTT. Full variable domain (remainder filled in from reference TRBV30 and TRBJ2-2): SQTIHQWPATLVQPVGSPLSLECTVEGTSNPNLYWYRQAAGRGLQLLFYSVGIGQISSEVPQNLSASRPQDRQFILSSKKLLLSDSGFYLCAWGGTSGFTGELFFGEGSRLTVL.

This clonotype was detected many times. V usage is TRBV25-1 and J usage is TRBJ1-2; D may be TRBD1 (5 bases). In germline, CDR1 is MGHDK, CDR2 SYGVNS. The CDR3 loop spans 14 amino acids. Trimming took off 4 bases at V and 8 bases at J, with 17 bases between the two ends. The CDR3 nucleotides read TGTGCCAGCAGTGCCTATTCAGGGAAGTGGGGCTACACCTTC. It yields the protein CASSAYSGKWGYTF.

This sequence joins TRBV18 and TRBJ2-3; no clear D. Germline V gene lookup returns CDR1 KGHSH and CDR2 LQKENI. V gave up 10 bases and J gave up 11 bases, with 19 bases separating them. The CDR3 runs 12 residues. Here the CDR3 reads CATEPDSGRQYF. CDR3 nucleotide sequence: TGTGCCACCGAACCTGACTCCGGGCGGCAGTATTTT.

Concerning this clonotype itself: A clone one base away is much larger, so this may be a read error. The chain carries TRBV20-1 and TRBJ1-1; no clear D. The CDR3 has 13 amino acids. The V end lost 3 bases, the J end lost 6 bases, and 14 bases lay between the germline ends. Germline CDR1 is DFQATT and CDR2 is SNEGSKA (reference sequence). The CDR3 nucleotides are TGCAGTGCTAGTGGGTTTCCTAACGCTGAAGCTTTCTTT. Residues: CSASGFPNAEAFF.

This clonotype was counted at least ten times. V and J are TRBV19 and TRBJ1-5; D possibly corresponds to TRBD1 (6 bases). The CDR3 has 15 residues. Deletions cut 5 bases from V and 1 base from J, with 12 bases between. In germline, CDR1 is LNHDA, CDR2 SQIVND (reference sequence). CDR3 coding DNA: TGTGCCAGTAGTCAGGGGTTTTCGAGCAATCAGCCCCAGCATTTT. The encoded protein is CASSQGFSSNQPQHF.

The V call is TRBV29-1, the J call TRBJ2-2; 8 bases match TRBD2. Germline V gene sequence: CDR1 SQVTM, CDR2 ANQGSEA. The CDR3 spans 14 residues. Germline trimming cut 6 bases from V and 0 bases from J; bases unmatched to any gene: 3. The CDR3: CSVRGDTNTGELFF. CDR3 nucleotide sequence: TGCAGCGTGCGGGGGGACACGAACACCGGGGAGCTGTTTTTT.

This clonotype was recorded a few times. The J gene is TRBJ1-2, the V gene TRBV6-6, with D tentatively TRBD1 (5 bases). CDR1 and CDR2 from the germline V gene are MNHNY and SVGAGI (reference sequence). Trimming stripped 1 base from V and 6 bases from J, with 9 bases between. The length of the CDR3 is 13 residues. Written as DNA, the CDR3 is TGTGCCAGCAGTTACTATGGAGGGGATGGCTACACCTTC. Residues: CASSYYGGDGYTF.

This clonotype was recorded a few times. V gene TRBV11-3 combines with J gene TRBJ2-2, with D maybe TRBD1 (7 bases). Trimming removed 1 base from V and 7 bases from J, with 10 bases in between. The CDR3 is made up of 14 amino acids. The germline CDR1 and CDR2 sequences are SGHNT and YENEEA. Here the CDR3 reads CASSLGGDSGELFF. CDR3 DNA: TGTGCCAGCAGCTTAGGGGGGGACAGCGGGGAGCTGTTTTTT.

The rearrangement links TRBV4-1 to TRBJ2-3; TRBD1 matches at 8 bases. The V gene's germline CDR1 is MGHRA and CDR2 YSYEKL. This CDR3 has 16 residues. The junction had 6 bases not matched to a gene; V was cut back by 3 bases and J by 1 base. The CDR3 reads CASSQAGTGGTDTQYF. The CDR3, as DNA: TGCGCCAGCAGCCAGGCCGGGACAGGCGGCACAGATACGCAGTATTTT.

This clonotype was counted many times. CDR3 coding DNA: TGTGCCAGCAGTTACGGGGATCTCAATCAGCCCCAGCATTTT. The encoded protein is CASSYGDLNQPQHF. The rearrangement links TRBV6-2 or TRBV6-3 to TRBJ1-5; D is unclear. CDR3 length: 14 residues. V was clipped by 2 bases and J by 3 bases, with 8 bases between them. CDR1 and CDR2 (germline): MNHEY, SVGEGT.

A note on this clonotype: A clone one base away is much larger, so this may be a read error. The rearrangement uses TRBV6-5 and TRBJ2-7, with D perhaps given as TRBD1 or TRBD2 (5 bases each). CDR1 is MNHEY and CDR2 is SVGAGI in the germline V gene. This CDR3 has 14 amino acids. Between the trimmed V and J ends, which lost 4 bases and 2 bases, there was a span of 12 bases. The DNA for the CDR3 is TGTGCCAGCAGTTCCCTGGGACGAACCTACGAGCAGTACTTC. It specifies CASSSLGRTYEQYF.

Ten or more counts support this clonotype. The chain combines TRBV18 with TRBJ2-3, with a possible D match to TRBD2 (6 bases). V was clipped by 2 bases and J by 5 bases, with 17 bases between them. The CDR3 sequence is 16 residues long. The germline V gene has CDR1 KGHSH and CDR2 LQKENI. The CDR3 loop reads CASSPNRAGTGDTQYF. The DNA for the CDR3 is TGTGCCAGCTCACCAAATAGGGCAGGGACTGGAGATACGCAGTATTTT. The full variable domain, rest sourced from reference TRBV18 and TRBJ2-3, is NAGVMQNPRHLVRRRGQEARLRCSPMKGHSHVYWYRQLPEEGLKFMVYLQKENIIDESGMPKERFSAEFPKEGPSILRIQQVVRGDSAAYFCASSPNRAGTGDTQYFGPGTRLTVL.

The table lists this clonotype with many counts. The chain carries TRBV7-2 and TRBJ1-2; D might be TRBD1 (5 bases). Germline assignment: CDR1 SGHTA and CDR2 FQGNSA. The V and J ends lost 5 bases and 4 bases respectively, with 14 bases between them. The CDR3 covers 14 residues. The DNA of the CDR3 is TGTGCCAGCAGCGGAACGGGACTTCGCTATGGCTACACCTTC. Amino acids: CASSGTGLRYGYTF.

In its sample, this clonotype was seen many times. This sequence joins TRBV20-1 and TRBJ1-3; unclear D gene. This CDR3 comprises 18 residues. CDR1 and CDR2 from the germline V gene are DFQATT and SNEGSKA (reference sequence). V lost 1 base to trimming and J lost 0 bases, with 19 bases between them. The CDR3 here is CSARASGQVHFSGNTIYF. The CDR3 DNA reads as TGCAGTGCTAGAGCTTCTGGGCAGGTTCACTTCTCTGGAAACACCATATATTTT.

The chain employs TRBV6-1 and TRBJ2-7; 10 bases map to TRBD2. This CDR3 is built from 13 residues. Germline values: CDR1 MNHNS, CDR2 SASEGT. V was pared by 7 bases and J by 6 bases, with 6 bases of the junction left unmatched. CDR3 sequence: CASKPSGRGEQYF. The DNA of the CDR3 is TGTGCCAGCAAACCTAGCGGGAGAGGCGAGCAGTACTTC.